The rows below give T cell receptor beta chains drawn from one sample of a study of patients and donors after allogeneic stem cell transplantation. TCRdb re-derived calls from the RT-PCR reads in MiXCR, one entry per CDR3 protein. This sample has some 960,000 distinct CDR3 sequences, with under 20% found just once. Sequenced sample: blood, either unsorted or a sorted T cell fraction (not recorded which). The receptors stem from a human donor who was either an allogeneic HSCT recipient or a stem cell or donor lymphocyte infusion donor (not recorded which). It is not recorded whose cells these are; they may come from a transplant donor. CDR3s include the opening cysteine and the closing phenylalanine or tryptophan. Each record gives: D gene, J gene, clone size, V gene, CDR3 DNA, CDR3 protein. D genes are given only for firm matches. Clone size is stated in some rows and not others, as once, few, many or a class when expanded.

D gene: .
J gene: TRBJ2-3
clone size: .
V gene: TRBV6-1
CDR3 DNA: TGTGCCAGCTTCCCCCTTGCGTACGTAGGATCAGATACGCAGTATTTT
CDR3 protein: CASFPLAYVGSDTQYF

D gene: .
J gene: TRBJ1-2
clone size: .
V gene: TRBV7-2
CDR3 DNA: TGTGCCAGCAGCTTAGCGTCAGGGGAAAACTATGGCTACACCTTC
CDR3 protein: CASSLASGENYGYTF

D gene: .
J gene: TRBJ2-1
clone size: .
V gene: TRBV5-4
CDR3 DNA: TGTGCCAGCACCGCGGGCCAATTGAACTACAATGAGCAGTTCTTC
CDR3 protein: CASTAGQLNYNEQFF

D gene: TRBD1
J gene: TRBJ1-6
clone size: .
V gene: TRBV27
CDR3 DNA: TGTGCCAGCAGTGCCATGACAGGGGTTCATTCACCCCTCCACTTT
CDR3 protein: CASSAMTGVHSPLHF

D gene: .
J gene: TRBJ1-1
clone size: .
V gene: TRBV21-1
CDR3 DNA: TGTGCCAGCAGCAAGGGACAGGGGCGTGTCTGGACTGAAGCTTTCTTT
CDR3 protein: CASSKGQGRVWTEAFF

D gene: .
J gene: TRBJ2-7
clone size: .
V gene: TRBV5-6
CDR3 DNA: TGTGCCAGCAGCGGCGGGACTTCCTTTTTCTACGAGCAGTACTTC
CDR3 protein: CASSGGTSFFYEQYF

D gene: .
J gene: TRBJ2-5
clone size: .
V gene: TRBV18
CDR3 DNA: TGTGCCAGCTCTCAAATCGAGGAGACCCAGTACTTC
CDR3 protein: CASSQIEETQYF

D gene: .
J gene: TRBJ2-3
clone size: .
V gene: TRBV9
CDR3 DNA: TGTGCCAGCAGCGGATCGGGAACCCAGTTAGATACGCAGTATTTT
CDR3 protein: CASSGSGTQLDTQYF

D gene: .
J gene: TRBJ2-5
clone size: .
V gene: TRBV7-9
CDR3 DNA: TGTGCCAGCAGCCCCGACGGCGGGACTCGTCAAGAGACCCAGTACTTC
CDR3 protein: CASSPDGGTRQETQYF

D gene: .
J gene: TRBJ2-7
clone size: few
V gene: TRBV7-9
CDR3 DNA: TGTGCCAGCAGCTTGGGGGCCACGGTGCAGTACTTC
CDR3 protein: CASSLGATVQYF

D gene: .
J gene: TRBJ1-2
clone size: .
V gene: TRBV30
CDR3 DNA: TGTGCCTGGAGTCCTCACAGGGACGGCTACACCTTC
CDR3 protein: CAWSPHRDGYTF

D gene: .
J gene: TRBJ2-5
clone size: many
V gene: TRBV7-7
CDR3 DNA: TGTGCTAGCAGCTCAGGGATGCAAGAGACCCAGTACTTC
CDR3 protein: CASSSGMQETQYF

D gene: .
J gene: TRBJ2-5
clone size: .
V gene: TRBV14
CDR3 DNA: TGTGCCAGCAGCCAATCCAGGGAGCAGTACTTC
CDR3 protein: CASSQSREQYF

D gene: .
J gene: TRBJ2-6
clone size: .
V gene: TRBV30
CDR3 DNA: TGTGCCTGGAGTCCCCTTAGGACAGGCGGGACTGGGGCCAACGTCCTGACTTTC
CDR3 protein: CAWSPLRTGGTGANVLTF

D gene: .
J gene: TRBJ1-6
clone size: many
V gene: TRBV20-1
CDR3 DNA: TGCAGTGCTATACCGTATGGTTCACCCCTCCACTTT
CDR3 protein: CSAIPYGSPLHF

D gene: .
J gene: TRBJ1-2
clone size: .
V gene: TRBV10-3
CDR3 DNA: TGTGCCGTACCCCGGGACGGCTATGGCTACACCTTC
CDR3 protein: CAVPRDGYGYTF

D gene: TRBD1
J gene: TRBJ1-2
clone size: few
V gene: TRBV29-1
CDR3 DNA: TGCAGCGTGGCACCGGGACAGGTGGCCGGCTACACCTTC
CDR3 protein: CSVAPGQVAGYTF

D gene: TRBD1
J gene: TRBJ1-2
clone size: .
V gene: TRBV4-3
CDR3 DNA: TGCGCCAGCAGCCAAGACGGGCGGATGAGGGGGCGTATGAATGGCTACACCTTC
CDR3 protein: CASSQDGRMRGRMNGYTF

D gene: .
J gene: TRBJ1-1
clone size: few
V gene: TRBV27
CDR3 DNA: TGTGCCAGCAGTTTTCAGACCGACACTGAAGCTTTCTTT
CDR3 protein: CASSFQTDTEAFF

D gene: .
J gene: TRBJ1-4
clone size: few
V gene: TRBV5-6
CDR3 DNA: TGTGCCAGCAGCTTAAAGGGTTTGGAAAAACTGTTTTTT
CDR3 protein: CASSLKGLEKLFF

D gene: TRBD1
J gene: TRBJ1-5
clone size: many
V gene: TRBV29-1
CDR3 DNA: TGCAGCGCCAGGGACAGGGACAATCAGCCCCAGCATTTT
CDR3 protein: CSARDRDNQPQHF

D gene: TRBD1
J gene: TRBJ1-2
clone size: .
V gene: TRBV5-5
CDR3 DNA: TGTGCCAGCAGCTTGGGACAGGGGAGATATGGCTACACCTTC
CDR3 protein: CASSLGQGRYGYTF

D gene: .
J gene: TRBJ1-6
clone size: .
V gene: TRBV13
CDR3 DNA: TGTGCCAGCAGCTTAGGCCGACAGTGGACCCTCCACTTT
CDR3 protein: CASSLGRQWTLHF

D gene: .
J gene: TRBJ1-5
clone size: .
V gene: TRBV4-3
CDR3 DNA: TGCGCCAGCAGCCAAGAGTCAGATTTGAGCAATCAGCCCCAGCATTTT
CDR3 protein: CASSQESDLSNQPQHF

D gene: .
J gene: TRBJ2-3
clone size: many
V gene: TRBV5-1
CDR3 DNA: TGCGCCAGCAAACCGGGACAAGCCTACACAGATACGCAGTATTTT
CDR3 protein: CASKPGQAYTDTQYF

D gene: TRBD1
J gene: TRBJ1-2
clone size: few
V gene: TRBV27
CDR3 DNA: TGTGCCAGCAGTTTACTCCAGGGGGCCACTGGCTACACCTTC
CDR3 protein: CASSLLQGATGYTF

D gene: .
J gene: TRBJ2-7
clone size: once
V gene: TRBV27
CDR3 DNA: TGTGCCAGCAGTCCTCGCGTGTCCGGGACATTCTCCTACGAGCAGTACTTC
CDR3 protein: CASSPRVSGTFSYEQYF

D gene: TRBD1
J gene: TRBJ1-5
clone size: .
V gene: TRBV6-1
CDR3 DNA: TGTGCCAGCAGGCCTCAGGGGGCCGGTCAGCCCCAGCATTTT
CDR3 protein: CASRPQGAGQPQHF

D gene: .
J gene: TRBJ2-1
clone size: .
V gene: TRBV6-2/TRBV6-3
CDR3 DNA: TGTGCCAGCAGACCCCTGGGGTTGACAATCGAGCAGTTCTTC
CDR3 protein: CASRPLGLTIEQFF

D gene: .
J gene: TRBJ2-5
clone size: .
V gene: TRBV11-1
CDR3 DNA: TGTGCCAGCAGCCCCCTGGTGTACACGTACCAAGAGACCCAGTACTTC
CDR3 protein: CASSPLVYTYQETQYF

D gene: .
J gene: TRBJ2-7
clone size: .
V gene: TRBV5-6
CDR3 DNA: TGTGCCAGCAGCCCCCGGATCCTCTCCTACGAGCAGTACTTC
CDR3 protein: CASSPRILSYEQYF

D gene: .
J gene: TRBJ1-1
clone size: .
V gene: TRBV4-3
CDR3 DNA: TGCGCCAGCAGCCAAGAACAGATCGGCGGGAAAGTGGTAGCTTTCTTT
CDR3 protein: CASSQEQIGGKVVAFF

D gene: .
J gene: TRBJ1-3
clone size: few
V gene: TRBV7-8
CDR3 DNA: TGTGCCAGCAGACCTGGGGGATCTGGAAACACCATATATTTT
CDR3 protein: CASRPGGSGNTIYF

D gene: .
J gene: TRBJ1-1
clone size: .
V gene: TRBV15
CDR3 DNA: TGTGCCACCAGCAGAGAGGAGGTAGCTTTCTTT
CDR3 protein: CATSREEVAFF

D gene: .
J gene: TRBJ2-5
clone size: many
V gene: TRBV12-3/TRBV12-4
CDR3 DNA: TGTGCCAGCAGGCGGAGGGCCCAAGAGACCCAGTACTTC
CDR3 protein: CASRRRAQETQYF

D gene: .
J gene: TRBJ1-3
clone size: .
V gene: TRBV20-1
CDR3 DNA: TGCAGTGCTAGCAGGGCCATCTCTGGAAACACCATATATTTT
CDR3 protein: CSASRAISGNTIYF

D gene: TRBD2
J gene: TRBJ2-1
clone size: .
V gene: TRBV19
CDR3 DNA: TGTGCCAGTAGTACTATAGCGGGAGGGCCGAGAAATGAGCAGTTCTTC
CDR3 protein: CASSTIAGGPRNEQFF

D gene: .
J gene: TRBJ2-5
clone size: .
V gene: TRBV20-1
CDR3 DNA: TGCAGTGCTACGACACCGCATGTGGAGACCCAGTACTTC
CDR3 protein: CSATTPHVETQYF

D gene: .
J gene: TRBJ1-2
clone size: once
V gene: TRBV28
CDR3 DNA: TGTGCCAGCAGGAACCCAGGGACTAACTATGGCTACACCTTC
CDR3 protein: CASRNPGTNYGYTF

D gene: .
J gene: TRBJ1-1
clone size: many
V gene: TRBV7-8
CDR3 DNA: TGTGCCAGCAGCACCTCGGGGGGCCTGTGGACTGAAGCTTTCTTT
CDR3 protein: CASSTSGGLWTEAFF

D gene: TRBD1
J gene: TRBJ1-1
clone size: few
V gene: TRBV12-3/TRBV12-4
CDR3 DNA: TGTGCCAGCACCCCTTCGGGGGACAGTGCGATTACTGCTTTCTTT
CDR3 protein: CASTPSGDSAITAFF

D gene: .
J gene: TRBJ1-2
clone size: .
V gene: TRBV12-3/TRBV12-4
CDR3 DNA: TGTGCCAGCAGCTCCTTGCGGCCCACAGCTAACTATGGCTACACCTTC
CDR3 protein: CASSSLRPTANYGYTF

D gene: .
J gene: TRBJ1-4
clone size: .
V gene: TRBV15
CDR3 DNA: TGTGCCACCAGCAGAGTAGTGGGGGATGAAAAACTGTTTTTT
CDR3 protein: CATSRVVGDEKLFF

D gene: TRBD2
J gene: TRBJ2-7
clone size: few
V gene: TRBV7-2
CDR3 DNA: TGTGCCAGCAGCTTGGACCAAAAGCGGGGGGGCCTCGAGCAGTACTTC
CDR3 protein: CASSLDQKRGGLEQYF

D gene: .
J gene: TRBJ2-1
clone size: few
V gene: TRBV4-1
CDR3 DNA: TGCGCCAGCAGCCAAGAAGGGCTACCCAATCCCTACAATGAGCAGTTCTTC
CDR3 protein: CASSQEGLPNPYNEQFF

D gene: TRBD2
J gene: TRBJ2-1
clone size: .
V gene: TRBV5-1
CDR3 DNA: TGCGCCAGCAGCGTGCAATCTAGCGGTAGTCTCAATGAGCAGTTCTTC
CDR3 protein: CASSVQSSGSLNEQFF

D gene: .
J gene: TRBJ1-1
clone size: many
V gene: TRBV5-1
CDR3 DNA: TGCGCCAGCAGCTTGGGAGGGGTTGAAGCTTTCTTT
CDR3 protein: CASSLGGVEAFF

D gene: TRBD1
J gene: TRBJ1-2
clone size: .
V gene: TRBV4-1
CDR3 DNA: TGCGCCAGCAGCCAAGAAAAGGGGGCCGATGGCTACACCTTC
CDR3 protein: CASSQEKGADGYTF

D gene: .
J gene: TRBJ1-1
clone size: .
V gene: TRBV6-5
CDR3 DNA: TGTGCCAGCGGCTACTTGAGGGGGGGCGCGCACACTGAAGCTTTCTTT
CDR3 protein: CASGYLRGGAHTEAFF

D gene: .
J gene: TRBJ1-1
clone size: .
V gene: TRBV29-1
CDR3 DNA: TGCAGCGTTGGGCACACTGAAGCTTTCTTT
CDR3 protein: CSVGHTEAFF

D gene: TRBD1
J gene: TRBJ2-3
clone size: once
V gene: TRBV25-1
CDR3 DNA: TGTGCCAGCAGTCCCTGGACAGGGGAAGATACGCAGTATTTT
CDR3 protein: CASSPWTGEDTQYF

D gene: .
J gene: TRBJ1-6
clone size: .
V gene: TRBV20-1
CDR3 DNA: TGCAGTGCTAGAGGGCGTAATTCACCCCTCCACTTT
CDR3 protein: CSARGRNSPLHF

D gene: TRBD2
J gene: TRBJ2-2
clone size: few
V gene: TRBV20-1
CDR3 DNA: TGCAGTGCTAGTTCTAGCGGGAGACCCGGGGAGCTGTTTTTT
CDR3 protein: CSASSSGRPGELFF

D gene: TRBD1
J gene: TRBJ1-2
clone size: few
V gene: TRBV2
CDR3 DNA: TGTGCCAGCAGGGCGGGACAGGCCAACTATGGCTACACCTTC
CDR3 protein: CASRAGQANYGYTF